The 11 T cell receptor beta chains presented below share a single source sample, sequenced in a study of cytomegalovirus exposure and HLA in healthy donors. The primer mix had 60 Vbeta and 13 Jbeta primers. Sequencing was performed with immunoSEQ multiplex PCR; in TCRdb, only in-frame clones are kept and a portion is missing. Of fewer than 200,000 clones in the sample, roughly four fifths were seen once. Material for sequencing was PBMCs. Every receptor here comes from a woman in her late teens or twenties in good health and CMV-seronegative.

This rearrangement joins TRBV7-9 to TRBJ2-7; 13 bases fit TRBD2. This CDR3 has 16 amino acids. Germline assignment: CDR1 SEHNR and CDR2 FQNEAQ (reference sequence). The CDR3 bases are TGTTCCAGCACCCTAGCACTAGCGGGAGGGCCTTGCGAGCAGTACGTC. Protein: CSSTLALAGGPCEQYV.

The J gene is TRBJ1-1, the V gene TRBV2, with D possibly matching TRBD1 (5 bases). The germline CDR1 and CDR2 sequences are SNHLY and FYNNEI. CDR3 length equals 13 residues. V shed 2 bases and J shed 9 bases, with 13 bases lying between them. The DNA for the CDR3 is TGTGCCAGCAGTGAACAGGGTTATTGGCAAGCTTTCTTT. Translation gives CASSEQGYWQAFF.

This sequence joins TRBV27 and TRBJ2-1, with D perhaps TRBD2 (5 bases). Germline lookup yields CDR1 MNHEY and CDR2 SMNVEV (reference sequence). The CDR3 sequence is 17 residues long. V was shortened by 4 bases and J by 2 bases, with 18 bases between the two germline ends. DNA of the CDR3: TGTGCCAGCAGTTCCTTCTTAGGGATGGAGGCCTACAATGAGCAGTTCTTC. It is translated as CASSSFLGMEAYNEQFF.

This clone was picked up a small number of times. The chain employs TRBV4-3 and TRBJ1-2; no definite D call. The germline V gene encodes CDR1 LGHNA and CDR2 YSLEER. The length of the CDR3 is 14 residues. The V end lost 3 bases, the J end lost 0 bases, and 8 bases lay between the germline ends. The CDR3 nucleotides read TGCGCCAGCAGCCAGAGGCGTACTAACTATGGCTACACCTTC. This codes for CASSQRRTNYGYTF.

V usage is TRBV27 and J usage is TRBJ2-5; 7 bases line up with TRBD2. The junction had 6 bases not matched to a gene; V was cut back by 2 bases and J by 6 bases. Germline CDR1 reads MNHEY; CDR2 reads SMNVEV (reference sequence). CDR3 size: 14 residues. CDR3 in amino acids: CASSLSGAQQTQYF. Written as DNA, the CDR3 is TGTGCCAGCAGTTTAAGCGGGGCACAACAGACCCAGTACTTC.

CDR3 coding DNA: TGTGCCAGCAGTTCCGGGACTACCTTGCCGGCTTTCTTT. Amino acid sequence: CASSSGTTLPAFF. The rearrangement uses TRBV28 and TRBJ1-1; TRBD1 might be the D (5 bases). The CDR3 sequence is 13 residues long. Per the germline V gene, CDR1 is MDHEN and CDR2 is SYDVKM. Trimming shortened V by 4 bases and J by 11 bases, and 17 bases separated the two germline ends.

The chain uses TRBV28 and TRBJ1-2; D not resolved. CDR3 size: 14 residues. Trimming took off 2 bases at V and 2 bases at J, with 9 bases between the two ends. Germline V lookup: CDR1 MDHEN, CDR2 SYDVKM. CDR3 protein: CASSLISENYGYTF. In DNA form, the CDR3 reads TGTGCCAGCAGTTTAATATCAGAAAACTATGGCTACACCTTC.

The chain has TRBV5-1 and TRBJ2-1; TRBD1 matches at 7 bases. J gave up 2 bases and V 4 bases, and 9 bases lay outside the gene matches. Germline V gene sequence: CDR1 SGHRS, CDR2 YFSETQ. The CDR3 is made up of 16 amino acids. The CDR3 nucleotides read TGCGCCAGCAGCAAGATTACAGGGGCCACCTACAATGAGCAGTTCTTC. Its protein product is CASSKITGATYNEQFF.

The V call is TRBV7-2, the J call TRBJ1-1; 11 bases line up with TRBD1. V shed 5 bases, J shed 14 bases, and the junction held 13 bases outside the gene matches. The CDR3 has 14 amino acids. Looked up from germline, CDR1 is SGHTA and CDR2 is FQGNSA. CDR3 nucleotides: TGTGCCAGCAGCCCGGCCGGGACAGGGGGTAGGGGGTTCTTT. Translated, it gives CASSPAGTGGRGFF.

In its sample, this clone was seen a few times. The chain uses TRBV28 and TRBJ1-2; D is possibly TRBD1 (6 bases). Between the trimmed V and J ends, which lost 5 bases and 6 bases, there was a span of 16 bases. The CDR3 is 14 residues long. The germline V gene encodes CDR1 MDHEN and CDR2 SYDVKM. In nucleotides, the CDR3 is TGTGCCAGCAGTCGCCGGGGCAGGGGCGATGGCTACACCTTC. Protein sequence: CASSRRGRGDGYTF.

The rearrangement uses TRBV19 and TRBJ1-2, with TRBD1 as a possible D gene (5 bases). Germline V gene lookup returns CDR1 LNHDA and CDR2 SQIVND (reference sequence). Trimming shortened V by 7 bases and J by 0 bases, and 12 bases separated the two germline ends. The CDR3 length is 14 residues. The CDR3 protein is CASTPDSSNYGYTF. CDR3 in DNA: TGTGCCAGTACGCCCGACAGCTCTAACTATGGCTACACCTTC.